This TCR beta chain appears in the sequencing data of a study (dated by TCRdb to between 2015 and 2017). Notes on the research overall: The study tested whether tumor-infiltrating Tregs in breast cancer are recruited from blood Tregs or converted in situ from other CD4+ T cell subsets. The study at large found these results: The TCR alpha and beta sequences of tumor-infiltrating Tregs showed the greatest overlap with tumor naive CD4+ T cells, followed by blood naive CD4+ T cells. Tumor memory CD4+ T cell TCR gene usage was found to cluster with blood and lymph node memory CD4+ cells and with lymph node naive CD4+ cells. Validation in the larger cohort was restricted to a single TCR beta V-J rearrangement rather than whole repertoires.

Full-length TCR variable regions were amplified by 5' RACE PCR using constant-region reverse primers, and then by semi-nested PCR using Nested Universal Primer A. The ReliaPrep RNA Cell Miniprep System was used to extract total RNA, which was then reverse transcribed into 5'RACE-ready cDNA with the SMARTer RACE 5'/3' Kit. Multiplex adaptors were used to barcode the full-length TCR alpha and beta libraries, which were then sequenced on an Illumina MiSeq. The original pipeline was this. For each of nine subset-tissue groups, sequencing data from the five patients were combined, and the groups were compared by unsupervised clustering of TCR gene usage. Repertoire similarity was calculated with the Morisita-Horn index, weighting shared sequences by their contribution to each repertoire. TCRdb trimmed the raw reads at Q25, called clones with MiXCR and kept productive beta chains. CDR3 protein duplicates are merged, each entry listing the most common genes and DNA. The V and J calls here are based on TCRdb, not the publication. This sample lists 50,000 to 75,000 distinct CDR3 sequences; less than 25% were detected once. The top ten clonotypes cover about 3% of the sample.

This clonotype was seen repeatedly, ten times or more. Its antigen remains undetermined. The sample holds no much larger clone one base away, and base qualities are not on file. Memory CD4+ T cells were isolated as CD4+CD45RO+CD25- cells. Tregs, naive and memory CD4+ T cells from tumor, blood and ipsilateral draining lymph nodes of five breast cancer patients underwent full-length TCR alpha and beta sequencing. Tumor tissue and lymph nodes from ipsilateral axillary dissection were perfused with PBS, minced and digested with collagenase I and hyaluronidase. Ficoll density gradient centrifugation was used to isolate mononuclear cells from either lymph nodes or less than 55 ml of peripheral blood. Sorted cell populations were confirmed by FACS to exceed 90% purity. Based on the germline V gene (reference sequence), the CDR1 and CDR2 sequences are DFQATT and SNEGSKA. Here V drops 7 bases and J drops 14 bases, and the junction holds 9 bases not matched to any gene. The cysteine opens and the phenylalanine closes a CDR3 of 12 amino acids. The sequence is cut down to CDR3 DNA, 36 bases in frame from base 1.

The chain couples TRBV20-1 to TRBJ2-4; a stretch of 12 junction bases matches TRBD2. What was sequenced was memory CD4+ T cells sorted from a lymph node. The cell subset or site label on this specimen signifies: memory CD4+ T cells, CD4+CD45RO+CD25-. The TCR comes from a female donor with breast cancer. The sequence in DNA is TGCAGTGTAAACCCGCGGACTAGCGGGGAGTACTTC. This translates into CSVNPRTSGEYF.